The entry that follows covers one T cell receptor (beta chain) sequence. What antigen it recognizes has not been identified. No base quality values were provided; no much bigger clone lies one nucleotide off. The CDR1 and CDR2 encoded by the germline V gene are ENHRY and SYGVKD. From its cysteine to its phenylalanine, the CDR3 spans 14 amino acids. Only the CDR3 region is kept as DNA, spanning 42 bases read in frame from base 1. V is reduced by 8 bases and J by 1 base, leaving a spacing of 14 bases between them. These data belong to a study of patients and donors after allogeneic stem cell transplantation (TCRdb year 2020). The library was obtained by RT-PCR. The sequencing machine was a NextSeq 550. TCRdb reworked the public reads: Q25 trimming with fastp, MiXCR clone assembly, productive beta chains retained. All rows with the same CDR3 protein become a single entry with the most common DNA and genes. In this sample the table shows some 960,000 distinct CDR3 sequences, approximately 19% of which occur a single time. The top ten clonotypes cover 5% to 6.5% of the sample.

This chain is built from TRBV10-3 and TRBJ1-2; the D region possibly corresponds to TRBD1 (6 bases align). This receptor was obtained from a human donor who was either an allogeneic HSCT recipient or a stem cell or donor lymphocyte infusion donor (not recorded which). It is not recorded whose cells these are; they may come from a transplant donor. The sequencing input was blood, either unsorted or a sorted T cell fraction (not recorded which). CDR3 sequence: CAISRGSGNYGYTF. The nucleotides are TGTGCCATCTCCAGGGGATCTGGTAACTATGGCTACACCTTC.